The rows below give T cell receptor beta chains drawn from one sample of a study of cytomegalovirus exposure and HLA in healthy donors. TCRdb keeps only in-frame clones here, not all; method: immunoSEQ multiplex PCR. The sample lists over 150,000 clones; roughly four fifths were seen once. Sequencing was done on a sample of PBMCs. These receptors came from a boy between 2 and 10 years old in good health and CMV-seronegative. Each CDR3 is given with its conserved first and last residue. D genes are given only for firm matches. Size is stated for part of the rows, as once, few or many counts, or as a class when the clone is expanded.

DNA,CDR3,size,V,J,D
TGTGCCACCTTCTTCCAGGGTATCACTGAAGCTTTCTTT,CATFFQGITEAFF,NA,TRBV6-6,TRBJ1-1,NA
TGTGCCAGCAGCCTGGGCCCTCCCACTGAAGCTTTCTTT,CASSLGPPTEAFF,NA,TRBV7-3,TRBJ1-1,NA
TGTGCCAGCAGCCGAGAAGCCTATGGCTACACCTTC,CASSREAYGYTF,NA,TRBV7-9,TRBJ1-2,NA
TGTGCCAGTAGTATCGGAGGGGTCACCAACGAGCAGTACTTC,CASSIGGVTNEQYF,NA,TRBV19,TRBJ2-7,NA
TGCAGCGTTGCGTTTGAGGGTCGTGAAATATGTCCTGAAGCTTTCTTT,CSVAFEGREICPEAFF,NA,TRBV29-1,TRBJ1-1,NA
TGTGCCAGCAGCTTAAGTTCTTCTATCACTGAAGCTTTCTTT,CASSLSSSITEAFF,NA,TRBV7-6,TRBJ1-1,NA
TGTGCCAGCAGCTTAAATCCAGGGCGATTGGGCTACACCTTC,CASSLNPGRLGYTF,NA,TRBV13,TRBJ1-2,NA
TGTACCAGCAGCGTAGGGACTAGCGGCACAGATACGCAGTATTTT,CTSSVGTSGTDTQYF,NA,TRBV9,TRBJ2-3,TRBD2
TGTGCCAGCTCAGATGACGAGGGCACAAACACAGATACGCAGTATTTT,CASSDDEGTNTDTQYF,NA,TRBV18,TRBJ2-3,NA
TGTGCCATCACCTTAAGCGGCACAGATACGCAGTATTTT,CAITLSGTDTQYF,NA,TRBV10-3,TRBJ2-3,NA
TGTGCCAGCAGCCCCTCGGTTTCATCTGCTGAGCAGTTCTTC,CASSPSVSSAEQFF,once,TRBV7-3,TRBJ2-1,NA
TGTGCCAGCAGCTTGGAGACAGCCAACACTGAAGCTTTCTTT,CASSLETANTEAFF,NA,TRBV5-8,TRBJ1-1,NA
TGCGCCAGCAGCCAAGGGGAGGGACAGGGGGCGTATTACCAAGAGACCCAGTACTTC,CASSQGEGQGAYYQETQYF,NA,TRBV4-1,TRBJ2-5,TRBD1
TGTGCCTGGAGTGAGAGAGCCGGAGATACGCAGTATTTT,CAWSERAGDTQYF,NA,TRBV30,TRBJ2-3,NA
TGTGCCAGCAGCTCCGGGAGCTCCTACGAGCAGTACTTC,CASSSGSSYEQYF,NA,TRBV7-3,TRBJ2-7,NA
TGTGCCAGCAGCTTAGCGGGGGGGCCTGCAGATACGCAGTATTTT,CASSLAGGPADTQYF,NA,TRBV7-2,TRBJ2-3,NA
TGTGCCATCTTCCAGGTCAGTGGAAACACCATATATTTT,CAIFQVSGNTIYF,NA,TRBV10-3,TRBJ1-3,NA
TGTGCCAGCAGTTACGTCGGGGAAAGGAACGGCTACACCTTC,CASSYVGERNGYTF,once,TRBV6-6,TRBJ1-2,NA
TGTGCCAGTAGTATAGTCTCGGGGATTCACGCGTCCTACGAGCAGTACTTC,CASSIVSGIHASYEQYF,once,TRBV19,TRBJ2-7,NA
TGTGCCAGCAGATACAGCGGGGCTAGCACAGATACGCAGTATTTT,CASRYSGASTDTQYF,NA,TRBV27,TRBJ2-3,TRBD2
TGTGCCAGCAGTCCGGGACAGGGGGGCTATGGCTACACCTTC,CASSPGQGGYGYTF,NA,TRBV27,TRBJ1-2,TRBD1
TGTGCCAGCACGGGGGGCCATACAGATACGCAGTATTTT,CASTGGHTDTQYF,NA,TRBV9,TRBJ2-3,NA
TGTGCCAGCAGCTTAGCCCCAGTGAGCGATGAGCAGTTCTTC,CASSLAPVSDEQFF,once,TRBV7-3,TRBJ2-1,NA
TGCGCCAGCAGCCCCCTAGGCGGGGCTAGATACGAGCAGTACTTC,CASSPLGGARYEQYF,NA,TRBV4-3,TRBJ2-7,NA
TGTGCCAGCAGCTTGGGGATTAAACAGGGGGCGCGTGGAAACACCATATATTTT,CASSLGIKQGARGNTIYF,NA,TRBV5-6,TRBJ1-3,TRBD1
TGTGCCAGCAGCCCGGGTATTCCAGCGGGGCCTTCGGATGAGCAGTTCTTC,CASSPGIPAGPSDEQFF,NA,TRBV4-2,TRBJ2-1,TRBD2
TGCGCCAGCAGTGTGGGGGAGGAAAATTCACCCCTCCACTTT,CASSVGEENSPLHF,NA,TRBV10-2,TRBJ1-6,NA
TGTGCCAGCAGCTTGGACAGTTCCTACGAGCAGTACTTC,CASSLDSSYEQYF,NA,TRBV7-3,TRBJ2-7,NA
TGTGCCAGCAGCGTAGCGGTGCGGCCCACAGATACGCAGTATTTT,CASSVAVRPTDTQYF,NA,TRBV9,TRBJ2-3,NA
TGTGCCAGCAGCTTGCAGGGGGCGGTCGGCTATGGCTACACCTTC,CASSLQGAVGYGYTF,NA,TRBV7-2,TRBJ1-2,TRBD1
TGTGCCACCAGCAGAGATCTGAGGATAGATACGCAGTATTTT,CATSRDLRIDTQYF,NA,TRBV15,TRBJ2-3,NA
TGTGCCAGCAGTTTAGCCGGGACAGGGGGGTATGGCTACACCTTC,CASSLAGTGGYGYTF,NA,TRBV27,TRBJ1-2,TRBD1
TGCGCCAGCAGCCCCCGGGACAGCCGGAACACTGAAGCTTTCTTT,CASSPRDSRNTEAFF,NA,TRBV4-1,TRBJ1-1,TRBD1
TGTGCCAGCAGCTCCATGATCAACGCTGGACTAGCGGGGATTACGCAGTATTTT,CASSSMINAGLAGITQYF,NA,TRBV13,TRBJ2-3,TRBD2
TGTGCCACCTGCCCGGTACAGGGAAATCAGCCCCAGCATTTT,CATCPVQGNQPQHF,NA,TRBV10-3,TRBJ1-5,NA
TGTGCCAGCAGCTTAGCGTGCGGCACAGATACGCAGTATTTT,CASSLACGTDTQYF,NA,TRBV7-2,TRBJ2-3,NA
TGTGCCAGCAGCTTCGGCCTAGCGGGGGGGCCTTCCCCAGATACGCAGTATTTT,CASSFGLAGGPSPDTQYF,NA,TRBV11-3,TRBJ2-3,TRBD2
TGCGCCAGCAGCCGTTGGGGGGGGGCAGCTGGGGCCAACGTCCTGACTTTC,CASSRWGGAAGANVLTF,NA,TRBV5-1,TRBJ2-6,NA
TGTGCCTGGACCAACAGGGGTTATGGAAACACCATATATTTT,CAWTNRGYGNTIYF,NA,TRBV30,TRBJ1-3,TRBD1
TGTGCCAGCAGCTTGGTAGGGGGCGGTGGCTACACCTTC,CASSLVGGGGYTF,NA,TRBV5-6,TRBJ1-2,TRBD1
TGTGCCAGCAGTCTAACAGGTACAGCAGGGTACGAGCAGTACTTC,CASSLTGTAGYEQYF,NA,TRBV9,TRBJ2-7,NA
TGTGCCAGCAGCCAAGGACAGGAAAACTATGGCTACACCTTC,CASSQGQENYGYTF,NA,TRBV4-2,TRBJ1-2,NA
TGTGCCAGCAGCTTAGAAGCGGGGGGGCCTAGGTGCGAGCAGTACTTC,CASSLEAGGPRCEQYF,NA,TRBV7-2,TRBJ2-7,TRBD2
TGTGCCAGCCGCTTATTCGGGGGGACCTCCTACGAGCAGTACTTC,CASRLFGGTSYEQYF,NA,TRBV28,TRBJ2-7,TRBD2
TGTGCCAGCAGCCTACCACGTCGAAGCGAGACTGAAGCTTTCTTT,CASSLPRRSETEAFF,few,TRBV7-2,TRBJ1-1,NA
TGTGCCAGCAGCCCCTCGCAGATTAATGAAAAACTGTTTTTT,CASSPSQINEKLFF,NA,TRBV5-5,TRBJ1-4,NA
TGTGCCAGCAGCCAAAAAGAGACCCAGTACTTC,CASSQKETQYF,NA,TRBV5-8,TRBJ2-5,NA
TGTGCCTGGGTAAGCGGGACATCCTACTCTGGGGCCAACGTCCTGACTTTC,CAWVSGTSYSGANVLTF,once,TRBV30,TRBJ2-6,NA
TGTGCCACCCGGACTAGTATTTATGAGCAGTTCTTC,CATRTSIYEQFF,few,TRBV27,TRBJ2-1,TRBD2